Each of the 24 T cell receptor beta chains below was sequenced from the same sample in a study of human T cells and chemical hapten exposure. TCRdb reanalysed the RACE reads using MiXCR and keeps one entry per CDR3 protein. The sample carries just over 350,000 distinct CDR3 sequences, over 6% recorded once. The sample's time point: patch test 2, 6 weeks after DPC sensitization. Treatment here: therapeutic diphenylcyclopropenone sensitization with weekly scalp DPC. This specimen consisted of whole blood, obtained in connection with sensitization to the hapten diphenylcyclopropenone (DPC). These receptor sequences come from a woman between 18 and 30 years old with alopecia areata. Some clones in this sample may be carry-over from other donors' samples.

The chain is built from TRBV5-6 and TRBJ1-2; unclear D gene. The CDR3 has 16 residues. Deletions cut 1 base from V and 4 bases from J, with 17 bases between. Germline lookup yields CDR1 SGHDT and CDR2 YYEEEE. As DNA, the CDR3 is TGTGCCAGCAGCTTGATTCTCGATACACCACTCTATGGCTACACCTTC. It is translated as CASSLILDTPLYGYTF.

At least ten counts were recorded for this clonotype. The rearrangement joins TRBV28 to TRBJ2-2; D perhaps matches TRBD2 (6 bases). CDR3 length: 18 amino acids. Germline assignment: CDR1 MDHEN and CDR2 SYDVKM. Trimming left V 6 bases short and J 5 bases short, with 25 bases between. The CDR3: CASRTLPFPGLSTGELFF. The DNA of the CDR3 is TGTGCCAGCAGGACACTCCCCTTCCCGGGACTCTCTACCGGGGAGCTGTTTTTT.

This clonotype was recorded a few times. The genes are TRBV6-2 or TRBV6-3 and TRBJ1-1; D ambiguous. Trimming removed 3 bases at V and 11 bases at J, with 19 bases between. CDR1 and CDR2 from the germline V gene are MNHEY and SVGEGT. The CDR3 is 14 residues long. The CDR3 spells CASSYKSSIPRAFF. CDR3 nucleotides: TGTGCCAGCAGTTATAAGTCATCAATTCCGCGGGCTTTCTTT.

This clonotype has at least ten counts. Here the CDR3 DNA reads TGCGCCAGCAGAAGGCCGGGGGCCCGACAAGAGACCCAGTACTTC. Translating gives CASRRPGARQETQYF. The chain has TRBV5-1 and TRBJ2-5, with D possibly called TRBD1 or TRBD2 (6 bases each). Germline loops: CDR1 SGHRS, CDR2 YFSETQ. V shed 5 bases and J shed 2 bases, with 16 bases lying between them. The CDR3 has 15 residues.

This clonotype was seen a handful of times. V gene TRBV27 combines with J gene TRBJ1-4; weak D call: TRBD1 (6 bases). CDR3 length: 14 amino acids. The V gene lost 3 bases and the J gene lost 6 bases, with 11 bases spanning the gap. From germline, CDR1 is MNHEY and CDR2 SMNVEV (reference sequence). For the CDR3, the DNA is TGTGCCAGCAGTTTTACAGGGAGGGATGAAAAACTGTTTTTT. Translation gives CASSFTGRDEKLFF.

This clonotype was seen at least ten times. The genes are TRBV20-1 and TRBJ1-3, with D perhaps matching TRBD1 (5 bases). Germline CDR1 is DFQATT and CDR2 is SNEGSKA (reference sequence). The CDR3 covers 14 residues. The V and J ends lost 7 bases and 0 bases respectively, with 13 bases between them. The CDR3 bases are TGCAGTGTTCGGACAACTAGCTCTGGAAACACCATATATTTT. It translates to CSVRTTSSGNTIYF.

The rearrangement links TRBV18 to TRBJ2-2; D is uncertain. Trimming cost V 3 bases and J 5 bases, with 4 bases left between them. In germline, CDR1 is KGHSH, CDR2 LQKENI. This CDR3 is built from 12 residues. CDR3 in DNA: TGTGCCAGCTCACCGGAGACCGGGGAGCTGTTTTTT. This gives the protein CASSPETGELFF.

This clonotype occurred a few times. The V call is TRBV20-1, the J call TRBJ1-3; D not certain. CDR3 length equals 13 residues. Trimming left V 5 bases short and J 0 bases short, with 8 bases between. The germline CDR1 and CDR2 sequences are DFQATT and SNEGSKA (reference sequence). The CDR3 spells CSASDFSGNTIYF. The DNA for the CDR3 is TGCAGTGCTTCGGACTTCTCTGGAAACACCATATATTTT.

This clonotype was seen repeatedly, ten times or more. The V gene is TRBV12-3 or TRBV12-4, the J gene TRBJ2-1; TRBD1 matches 7 bases. Unmatched junction bases numbered 5, after V lost 3 bases and J lost 3 bases. CDR3 length: 15 amino acids. The CDR3 loop is CASSLGAGGYNEQFF. The CDR3 DNA is TGTGCCAGCAGTTTGGGCGCAGGGGGCTACAATGAGCAGTTCTTC.

This clonotype occurred a few times. This sequence joins TRBV7-2 and TRBJ1-4, with D possibly matching TRBD1 (5 bases). Trimming stripped 5 bases from V and 5 bases from J, with 12 bases between. Germline V gives CDR1 SGHTA, CDR2 FQGNSA. The CDR3 consists of 14 residues. The CDR3 protein is CASSPGAENEKLFF. The CDR3 nucleotides are TGTGCCAGCAGCCCTGGGGCTGAGAATGAAAAACTGTTTTTT. Complete variable domain (other parts from reference TRBV7-2 and TRBJ1-4): GAGVSQSPSNKVTEKGKDVELRCDPISGHTALYWYRQSLGQGLEFLIYFQGNSAPDKSGLPSDRFSAERTGGSVSTLTIQRTQQEDSAVYLCASSPGAENEKLFFGSGTQLSVL.

Ten or more counts support this clonotype. The chain uses TRBV18 and TRBJ1-6; D possibly corresponds to TRBD1 (5 bases). The CDR3 length is 15 residues. Germline V gene lookup returns CDR1 KGHSH and CDR2 LQKENI. The V and J ends lost 3 bases and 7 bases respectively, with 13 bases between them. CDR3 protein: CASSPGQGINSPLHF. The CDR3 DNA follows: TGTGCCAGCTCACCTGGCCAGGGAATCAATTCACCCCTCCACTTT.

The chain employs TRBV6-5 and TRBJ1-1, with 7 bases lining up with TRBD1. In germline, CDR1 is MNHEY, CDR2 SVGAGI. This CDR3 contains 14 residues. The V segment lost 5 bases and the J segment 1 base; nucleotides outside the gene matches: 4. The DNA of the CDR3 is TGTGCCAGCAGTCGGGACAGTTGGAACACTGAAGCTTTCTTT. It specifies CASSRDSWNTEAFF.

The chain recombines TRBV15 with TRBJ1-5; D not certain. There are 15 residues in the CDR3. Germline V CDR1 and CDR2: LNHNV, YYDKDF (reference sequence). The V and J ends lost 3 bases and 0 bases respectively, with 9 bases between them. The CDR3 region has the DNA TGTGCCACCAGCAGGGATGGATATAGCAATCAGCCCCAGCATTTT. This encodes CATSRDGYSNQPQHF.

The CDR3 spells CASSRTGSAYNSPLHF. The CDR3 nucleotides are TGTGCCAGCAGCCGTACAGGGAGCGCCTATAATTCACCCCTCCACTTT. This chain joins TRBV6-5 and TRBJ1-6; TRBD1 is a possible D gene (6 bases). The CDR3 is made up of 16 amino acids. Germline-derived CDR1 and CDR2 are MNHEY and SVGAGI. V was clipped by 6 bases and J by 2 bases, with 14 bases between them.

This clonotype was picked up many times. V gene TRBV25-1 combines with J gene TRBJ1-1; TRBD1 agrees at 7 bases. The length of the CDR3 is 15 residues. J gave up 12 bases and V 3 bases, and 16 bases lay outside the gene matches. Germline V CDR1 and CDR2: MGHDK, SYGVNS. The CDR3 nucleotides read TGTGCCAGCAGTGATTCTTACAGGGGCCTTGCGGTCCCTTTCTTT. Translation gives CASSDSYRGLAVPFF. The full variable domain, completed using reference TRBV25-1 and TRBJ1-1, is EADIYQTPRYLVIGTGKKITLECSQTMGHDKMYWYQQDPGMELHLIHYSYGVNSTEKGDLSSESTVSRIRTEHFPLTLESARPSHTSQYLCASSDSYRGLAVPFFGQGTRLTVV.

CDR3 sequence (DNA): TGTGCCAGCAAAACAGGGGGCCAAGGCTTCACAGATACGCAGTATTTT. It encodes CASKTGGQGFTDTQYF. V usage is TRBV5-6 and J usage is TRBJ2-3; TRBD1 matches at 9 bases. The germline gives CDR1 SGHDT, CDR2 YYEEEE. The ends lost 6 bases at V and 2 bases at J; junction bases unmatched: 10. This CDR3 has 16 residues.

There are many counts of this clonotype. The chain employs TRBV9 and TRBJ2-7; D remains ambiguous. This CDR3 region has 14 residues. V dropped 0 bases and J dropped 2 bases, with 9 bases sitting between them. Germline V gene lookup returns CDR1 SGDLS and CDR2 YYNGEE. CDR3 DNA sequence: TGTGCCAGCAGCGTAGGTGTAGGGACCTACGAGCAGTACTTC. This codes for CASSVGVGTYEQYF.

The J gene is TRBJ1-6, the V gene TRBV27; D is perhaps TRBD1 (6 bases). Trimming removed 6 bases from V and 5 bases from J, with 8 bases in between. The length of the CDR3 is 13 residues. CDR1 and CDR2 from the germline V gene are MNHEY and SMNVEV (reference sequence). Here the CDR3 reads CASRGHDNSPLHF. The CDR3 nucleotides read TGTGCCAGCAGGGGACATGATAATTCACCCCTCCACTTT.

This clonotype was observed a few times. The chain links TRBV11-2 to TRBJ2-1; TRBD2 matches at 15 bases. J lost 2 bases, V lost 3 bases, and 8 bases had no gene match. CDR1 SGHAT and CDR2 FQNNGV come from the germline V gene. CDR3 length equals 19 residues. Here the CDR3 reads CASSFPSGTSGGTYNEQFF. The CDR3, as DNA: TGTGCCAGCAGCTTCCCCTCCGGGACTAGCGGGGGGACCTACAATGAGCAGTTCTTC.

This clonotype has a count of ten or more. J is TRBJ1-5 and V is TRBV5-6; 9 bases are a match to TRBD1. The junction had 14 bases not matched to a gene; V was cut back by 0 bases and J by 7 bases. Germline V gives CDR1 SGHDT, CDR2 YYEEEE. The CDR3 has 18 amino acids. Written as DNA, the CDR3 is TGTGCCAGCAGCTTGGCCTATTCCGGGACAGGGTATGAACAGCCCCAGCATTTT. This gives the protein CASSLAYSGTGYEQPQHF. The variable domain in full, completed from reference TRBV5-6 and TRBJ1-5, reads DAGVTQSPTHLIKTRGQQVTLRCSPKSGHDTVSWYQQALGQGPQFIFQYYEEEERQRGNFPDRFSGHQFPNYSSELNVNALLLGDSALYLCASSLAYSGTGYEQPQHFGDGTRLSIL.

This clonotype was observed a handful of times. The chain employs TRBV28 and TRBJ1-2; D is undetermined. The CDR3 is 12 amino acids. Germline values: CDR1 MDHEN, CDR2 SYDVKM. Trimming removed 7 bases from V and 4 bases from J, with 10 bases in between. CDR3 protein: CASTSRFYGYTF. The CDR3 DNA reads TGTGCCAGCACCTCGAGATTCTATGGCTACACCTTC.

This clonotype was detected a few times. This sequence joins TRBV4-3 and TRBJ1-2; 9 bases match TRBD1. V dropped 0 bases and J dropped 7; count of bases not matched to a gene: 6. The CDR3 runs 15 residues. Looked up from germline, CDR1 is LGHNA and CDR2 is YSLEER. CDR3 nucleotides: TGCGCCAGCAGCCAAGAGCGGACAGGGGATAGTGGCTACACCTTC. It yields the protein CASSQERTGDSGYTF.

The V call is TRBV7-2, the J call TRBJ2-3, with TRBD2 as a possible D gene (6 bases). The CDR3 has 15 residues. Between the trimmed V and J ends, which lost 5 bases and 5 bases, there was a span of 17 bases. Germline assignment: CDR1 SGHTA and CDR2 FQGNSA. This chain's CDR3 is CASSQTGGWGDTQYF. CDR3 nucleotide sequence: TGTGCCAGCAGCCAGACCGGGGGTTGGGGAGATACGCAGTATTTT.

The rearrangement joins TRBV6-5 to TRBJ1-1; D possibly corresponds to TRBD1 (5 bases). CDR3 length: 11 residues. Trimming left V 1 base short and J 14 bases short, with 11 bases between. Germline V gene lookup returns CDR1 MNHEY and CDR2 SVGAGI. This CDR3 reads CASSYWGGRFF. Written as DNA, the CDR3 is TGTGCCAGCAGTTACTGGGGGGGGAGATTCTTT.